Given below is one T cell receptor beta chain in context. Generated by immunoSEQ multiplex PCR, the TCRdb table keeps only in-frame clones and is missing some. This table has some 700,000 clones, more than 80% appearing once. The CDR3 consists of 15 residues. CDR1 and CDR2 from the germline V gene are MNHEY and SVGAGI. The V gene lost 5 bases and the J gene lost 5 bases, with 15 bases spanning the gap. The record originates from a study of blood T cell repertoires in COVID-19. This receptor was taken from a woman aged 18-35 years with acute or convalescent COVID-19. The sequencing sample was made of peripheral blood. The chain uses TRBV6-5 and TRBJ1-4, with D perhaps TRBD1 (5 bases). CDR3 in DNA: TGTGCCAGCAGTCGGGCGGGACCCCAAAATGAAAAACTGTTTTTT. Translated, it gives CASSRAGPQNEKLFF.